This TCR beta chain was identified in a study of somatic mutations in cytotoxic T cells in rheumatoid arthritis. Study-level background: Flow sorting at nearly 100% purity was applied to some V beta antibody-stained T-cell populations, which included V beta1+ cells sequenced for TCRB.

Once isolated by positive magnetic bead selection, the CD4+ and CD8+ cells had their purity checked by flow cytometry. About this clone itself: Its cognate antigen is unknown.

Study-wide findings and caveats: No age-related increase in CD8+ clonality was seen in healthy controls, but one was seen in rheumatoid arthritis patients. Unidentified antigens were the targets of the expanded CD8+ clones.

TCRdb's copy holds only in-frame clones and misses some; the assay was immunoSEQ multiplex PCR. The profile shows approximately 24,000 clones, 70% to 80% of them singletons. Material for sequencing was CD8+ T cells sorted from blood. The sequence came from a woman between 18 and 30 years old in good health.

The CDR3 DNA reads TGTGCCAGCAGCCCAACCGGGACAGGGGGCTTTTACTATGGCTACACCTTC. Translating it yields CASSPTGTGGFYYGYTF. The V call is TRBV27, the J call TRBJ1-2; 12 nucleotides align to TRBD1. The CDR3 is 17 residues long. CDR1 is MNHEY, CDR2 SMNVEV, per germline (reference sequence). V lost 6 bases to trimming and J lost 3 bases; unmatched junction nucleotides: 11.